This TCR beta chain was retrieved from a study of regulatory T cells in long-lasting Graves disease. Time point defined: persistent/refractory GD, antithyroid drugs over 5 years with positive TRAb. RNA from PBMCs was the source of the TCR library. Sequencing libraries for TCR beta were prepared with iRepertoire HTBI primers and Arm-PCR of CDR3 regions. TCRdb used MiXCR to reprocess the multiplex PCR reads, holding one entry per CDR3 protein. The sample carries more than 300,000 distinct CDR3 sequences, about 19% recorded once. Trimming removed 0 bases from V and 0 bases from J, with 9 bases in between. There are 15 residues in the CDR3. Germline lookup yields CDR1 SEHNR and CDR2 FQNEAQ (reference sequence).

This clonotype was sampled from a female donor with Graves disease. The input for sequencing was peripheral blood mononuclear cells (PBMCs), taken when the disease was refractory, from a patient treated with antithyroid drugs. The chain joins TRBV7-9 to TRBJ2-7; no firm D call. The CDR3 region is CASSLAGGNSYEQYF. The CDR3 region has the DNA TGTGCCAGCAGCTTAGCCGGCGGCAACTCCTACGAGCAGTACTTC.